This entry lists 10 T cell receptor beta chains sequenced from one sample in a study of identical twins. TCRdb itself ran the 5' RACE reads through MiXCR, one entry per CDR3 protein. In the table there are about 660,000 distinct CDR3 sequences, less than 10% of which are singletons. These same records also appear under a second study, on yellow fever vaccine responses in identical twins.

The specimen sequenced was PBMCs. These TCRs come from a woman aged 18-29 years in good health.

This clonotype was seen at least ten times. V usage is TRBV29-1 and J usage is TRBJ2-3; 7 nucleotides align to TRBD1. This CDR3 is 16 amino acids long. Germline lookup yields CDR1 SQVTM and CDR2 ANQGSEA. V lost 0 bases to trimming and J lost 1 base; unmatched junction nucleotides: 7. CDR3 DNA: TGCAGCGTTGAAGAATCACAGGGGTTCGGCACAGATACGCAGTATTTT. As protein: CSVEESQGFGTDTQYF.

This clonotype appeared a few times. This chain joins TRBV3-1 and TRBJ2-2; D uncertain. V lost 1 base, J lost 0 bases, and 15 bases lay in between. Per the germline V gene, CDR1 is LGHDT and CDR2 is YNNKEL (reference sequence). The CDR3 has 18 amino acids. CDR3 amino acids: CASSQASLGWSNTGELFF. As DNA, the CDR3 is TGTGCCAGCAGCCAAGCCTCCCTAGGATGGTCGAACACCGGGGAGCTGTTTTTT.

The CDR3 loop is CAAQGGSNQPQHF. The CDR3, as DNA: TGTGCCGCACAGGGGGGGAGCAATCAGCCCCAGCATTTT. V usage is TRBV6-6 and J usage is TRBJ1-5; TRBD1 aligns across 8 bases. J gave up 1 base and V 11 bases, and 4 bases lay outside the gene matches. CDR1 and CDR2 from the germline V gene are MNHNY and SVGAGI (reference sequence). The CDR3 is 13 amino acids.

This clonotype has only a few counts. The chain is built from TRBV5-1 and TRBJ2-5; 12 bases map to TRBD1. Germline V CDR1 and CDR2: SGHRS, YFSETQ. After removal of 0 bases from V and 5 bases from J, the junction contained 5 bases not matched to a gene. CDR3 size: 16 residues. CDR3 amino acids: CASSLEGQGARETQYF. DNA of the CDR3: TGCGCCAGCAGCTTGGAGGGACAGGGGGCGCGGGAGACCCAGTACTTC.

This clonotype was picked up many times. The chain uses TRBV5-1 and TRBJ2-7, with TRBD1 matching 7 bases. Unmatched junction bases numbered 5, after V lost 0 bases and J lost 2 bases. Germline V gene data show CDR1 as SGHRS and CDR2 as YFSETQ. This CDR3 is built from 15 residues. The CDR3 protein is CASSLASQGAYEQYF. CDR3 DNA sequence: TGCGCCAGCAGCTTGGCCTCGCAGGGGGCCTACGAGCAGTACTTC.

The gene calls are TRBV7-9 and TRBJ2-1; D gene ambiguous. V shed 3 bases and J shed 0 bases, with 9 bases lying between them. CDR3 length equals 15 residues. CDR1 is SEHNR and CDR2 is FQNEAQ in the germline V gene (reference sequence). CDR3 protein: CASSFVRSSYNEQFF. In DNA, the CDR3 is TGTGCCAGCAGCTTTGTCCGGAGCTCCTACAATGAGCAGTTCTTC. The variable domain in full, completed from reference TRBV7-9 and TRBJ2-1, reads DTGVSQNPRHKITKRGQNVTFRCDPISEHNRLYWYRQTLGQGPEFLTYFQNEAQLEKSRLLSDRFSAERPKGSFSTLEIQRTEQGDSAMYLCASSFVRSSYNEQFFGPGTRLTVL.

V gene TRBV13 combines with J gene TRBJ1-2; D not certain. The CDR3 sequence is 15 residues long. Looked up from germline, CDR1 is PRHDT and CDR2 is FYEKMQ (reference sequence). With 3 bases removed from V and 3 bases from J, the gap between germline ends came to 14 bases. The chain's CDR3 is CASSFEGSLDYGYTF. CDR3 DNA sequence: TGTGCCAGCAGCTTCGAAGGCAGTCTGGACTATGGCTACACCTTC. The entire variable domain, with the rest obtained from reference TRBV13 and TRBJ1-2, is as follows: AAGVIQSPRHLIKEKRETATLKCYPIPRHDTVYWYQQGPGQDPQFLISFYEKMQSDKGSIPDRFSAQQFSDYHSELNMSSLELGDSALYFCASSFEGSLDYGYTFGSGTRLTVV.

This clonotype has only a few counts. This chain links TRBV7-9 with TRBJ1-2; a weak D match, TRBD1 (5 bases). The V gene lost 5 bases and the J gene lost 1 base, with 11 bases spanning the gap. This CDR3 comprises 14 residues. In germline, CDR1 is SEHNR, CDR2 FQNEAQ (reference sequence). CDR3 protein: CASSPPGVNYGYTF. CDR3 sequence (DNA): TGTGCCAGCAGCCCGCCGGGGGTTAACTATGGCTACACCTTC.

The table lists this clonotype with a few counts. This chain connects TRBV2 to TRBJ1-4; no clear D gene. Trimming stripped 4 bases from V and 8 bases from J, with 23 bases between. Per the germline V gene, CDR1 is SNHLY and CDR2 is FYNNEI. CDR3 length equals 17 residues. CDR3 residues: CASSAKLRSSVYEKLFF. CDR3 DNA: TGTGCCAGCAGTGCCAAGCTTCGATCATCGGTATACGAAAAACTGTTTTTT. Full variable domain (rest looked up from reference TRBV2 and TRBJ1-4): EPEVTQTPSHQVTQMGQEVILRCVPISNHLYFYWYRQILGQKVEFLVSFYNNEISEKSEIFDDQFSVERPDGSNFTLKIRSTKLEDSAMYFCASSAKLRSSVYEKLFFGSGTQLSVL.

This clonotype has at least ten counts. The chain links TRBV7-8 to TRBJ2-5, with TRBD2 identical over 13 bases. CDR3 length: 17 amino acids. Germline V CDR1 and CDR2: SGHVS, FQNEAQ. V dropped 7 bases and J dropped 2; count of bases not matched to a gene: 10. CDR3 DNA sequence: TGTGCCAGCATCCCCGGACTAGCGGGAGAACAACAAGAGACCCAGTACTTC. It yields the protein CASIPGLAGEQQETQYF.